The 17 T cell receptor beta chains below come from one sample, sequenced in a study of cytomegalovirus exposure and HLA in healthy donors. Sequencing was performed with immunoSEQ multiplex PCR; in TCRdb, only in-frame clones are kept and a portion is missing. The repertoire holds some 98,000 clones, with approximately 88% as singletons. Material for sequencing was PBMCs. The source of these receptors is a woman between 25 and 40 years old in good health and CMV-seronegative.

A single count supports this clone. V is TRBV7-8 and J is TRBJ2-7; 9 bases match TRBD1. This CDR3 region has 12 residues. V shed 8 bases, J shed 4 bases, and the junction held 3 bases outside the gene matches. In germline, CDR1 is SGHVS, CDR2 FQNEAQ. CDR3 DNA sequence: TGTGCCAGCCGGGACAGGGCTTACGAGCAGTACTTC. This encodes CASRDRAYEQYF.

The chain's CDR3 is CASSDRQGRTDTQYF. The CDR3 DNA reads as TGTGCCAGCAGTGACCGACAGGGTCGCACAGATACGCAGTATTTT. The chain employs TRBV2 and TRBJ2-3, with 7 positions matching TRBD1. Per germline, CDR1 SNHLY and CDR2 FYNNEI. After removal of 3 bases from V and 1 base from J, the junction contained 4 bases not matched to a gene. The CDR3 covers 15 residues.

This clone turned up a few times. V is TRBV7-2 and J is TRBJ2-1, with TRBD2 identical over 14 bases. V dropped 1 base and J dropped 13; count of bases not matched to a gene: 9. CDR3 length equals 16 residues. Germline loops: CDR1 SGHTA, CDR2 FQGNSA. The CDR3 DNA sequence: TGTGCCAGCAGCTTAGAGGGGACTAGCGGGAGATTTGAACAGTTCTTC. Residues: CASSLEGTSGRFEQFF.

The J gene is TRBJ1-3, the V gene TRBV9, with D possibly being TRBD1 (6 bases). The CDR3 is 15 amino acids. Per the germline V gene, CDR1 is SGDLS and CDR2 is YYNGEE. Trimming cost V 3 bases and J 0 bases, with 10 bases left between them. In DNA, the CDR3 is TGTGCCAGCAGCGGACAGGCGGTCTCTGGAAACACCATATATTTT. Its translation: CASSGQAVSGNTIYF.

The J gene is TRBJ1-1, the V gene TRBV2; D is possibly TRBD1 (6 bases). CDR1 is SNHLY, CDR2 FYNNEI, per germline. The CDR3 is 15 residues long. Trimming pared 3 bases from V and 1 base from J, leaving 12 bases between. The CDR3 region has the DNA TGTGCCAGCAGTGAGGGGGCGAGGGGGAACACTGAAGCTTTCTTT. Amino acid sequence: CASSEGARGNTEAFF. Using reference TRBV2 and TRBJ1-1 for the parts outside the CDR3, the full variable domain is EPEVTQTPSHQVTQMGQEVILRCVPISNHLYFYWYRQILGQKVEFLVSFYNNEISEKSEIFDDQFSVERPDGSNFTLKIRSTKLEDSAMYFCASSEGARGNTEAFFGQGTRLTVV.

The rearrangement joins TRBV6-5 to TRBJ1-2, with D possibly matching TRBD1 (5 bases). This CDR3 is built from 14 residues. Trimming left V 5 bases short and J 6 bases short, with 16 bases between. Germline CDR1 and CDR2: MNHEY and SVGAGI. The CDR3, as DNA: TGTGCCAGCAGTGAGGGACTCCACAAGGATGGCTACACCTTC. Amino acids: CASSEGLHKDGYTF.

The V and J genes are TRBV5-1 and TRBJ2-7; 9 nucleotides match TRBD1. Germline CDR1 SGHRS, CDR2 YFSETQ. V dropped 0 bases and J dropped 7; count of bases not matched to a gene: 8. The CDR3 has 15 amino acids. CDR3 DNA sequence: TGCGCCAGCAGCTTGGAGGGGACAGGGTTGCGGGAGCAGTACTTC. It yields the protein CASSLEGTGLREQYF.

The V gene is TRBV7-9, the J gene TRBJ1-4; 9 bases align to TRBD1. V shed 5 bases and J 8 bases; nucleotides not matched to a gene: 6. The CDR3 is 14 amino acids. Germline-derived CDR1 and CDR2 are SEHNR and FQNEAQ (reference sequence). CDR3 DNA sequence: TGTGCCAGCAGCCCGGACAGGGGAGGCGAAAAACTGTTTTTT. It translates to CASSPDRGGEKLFF.

V and J are TRBV18 and TRBJ2-3; 9 bases match TRBD2. V shed 1 base, J shed 2 bases, and the junction held 4 bases outside the gene matches. CDR1 and CDR2 from the germline V gene are KGHSH and LQKENI. The CDR3 has 16 amino acids. CDR3 in DNA: TGTGCCAGCTCACCACGGGCGGGAGGGACCACAGATACGCAGTATTTT. It is translated as CASSPRAGGTTDTQYF.

This clone was counted a single time. The chain joins TRBV5-4 to TRBJ1-2, with 7 bases identical to TRBD1. From germline, CDR1 is SGHNT and CDR2 YYREEE (reference sequence). The CDR3 covers 17 residues. V was clipped by 7 bases and J by 4 bases; unmatched bases: 19. CDR3 amino acids: CASFRGQGTPSGYGYTF. As DNA, the CDR3 is TGTGCCAGCTTTAGGGGGCAGGGAACCCCCTCTGGCTATGGCTACACCTTC.

The chain combines TRBV9 with TRBJ1-6; 7 bases agree with TRBD1. The CDR3 has 14 amino acids. Per germline, CDR1 SGDLS and CDR2 YYNGEE. V lost 4 bases, J lost 9 bases, and 7 bases stayed unmatched. The CDR3 DNA follows: TGTGCCAGCAGCACGACAGGGAACCTTTCACCCCTCCACTTT. It encodes CASSTTGNLSPLHF.

This chain joins TRBV5-1 and TRBJ2-3; 9 bases map to TRBD2. Germline-derived CDR1 and CDR2 are SGHRS and YFSETQ. The ends lost 1 base at V and 3 bases at J; junction bases unmatched: 6. This CDR3 is built from 16 residues. Here the CDR3 DNA reads TGCGCCAGCAGCTTGACTAGCGGGTCCCCAACAGATACGCAGTATTTT. Translating gives CASSLTSGSPTDTQYF. Based on the CDR3 plus reference TRBV5-1 and TRBJ2-3, the full variable domain is KAGVTQTPRYLIKTRGQQVTLSCSPISGHRSVSWYQQTPGQGLQFLFEYFSETQRNKGNFPGRFSGRQFSNSRSEMNVSTLELGDSALYLCASSLTSGSPTDTQYFGPGTRLTVL.

This chain joins TRBV6-6 and TRBJ1-5; 9 bases line up with TRBD1. The CDR3 covers 15 residues. Germline lookup yields CDR1 MNHNY and CDR2 SVGAGI (reference sequence). V trimming: 7 bases; J trimming: 3 bases; junction bases outside the gene matches: 7. In DNA, the CDR3 is TGTGCCAGCAAGGGACAGGGTCGACTCAATCAGCCCCAGCATTTT. Translated, it gives CASKGQGRLNQPQHF.

This clone was found once. The J gene is TRBJ2-1, the V gene TRBV7-3, with 10 bases aligning to TRBD2. The germline V gene has CDR1 SGHTA and CDR2 FQGTGA. V lost 5 bases, J lost 8 bases, and 6 bases stayed unmatched. The CDR3 is made up of 14 amino acids. CDR3 DNA sequence: TGTGCCAGCAGCGACCGGACTAGCGGCGATGAGCAGTTCTTC. Its translation is CASSDRTSGDEQFF. The entire variable domain, with the rest obtained from reference TRBV7-3 and TRBJ2-1, is as follows: GAGVSQTPSNKVTEKGKYVELRCDPISGHTALYWYRQSLGQGPEFLIYFQGTGAADDSGLPNDRFFAVRPEGSVSTLKIQRTERGDSAVYLCASSDRTSGDEQFFGPGTRLTVL.

This clone has more than one count but fewer than ten. The chain is built from TRBV5-1 and TRBJ2-5, with D tentatively TRBD2 (6 bases). Germline loops: CDR1 SGHRS, CDR2 YFSETQ. Trimming shortened V by 4 bases and J by 5 bases, and 24 bases separated the two germline ends. The CDR3 length is 17 residues. CDR3 in amino acids: CASSPTNREIQRETQYF. CDR3 sequence (DNA): TGCGCCAGCAGCCCCACCAACCGGGAGATTCAGCGGGAGACCCAGTACTTC. The whole variable domain, remainder taken from reference TRBV5-1 and TRBJ2-5, is KAGVTQTPRYLIKTRGQQVTLSCSPISGHRSVSWYQQTPGQGLQFLFEYFSETQRNKGNFPGRFSGRQFSNSRSEMNVSTLELGDSALYLCASSPTNREIQRETQYFGPGTRLLVL.

In this sample, this clone turned up a few times. The rearrangement uses TRBV4-1 and TRBJ2-5; D is perhaps TRBD1 (5 bases). Germline CDR1 MGHRA, CDR2 YSYEKL. The ends were cut back, 1 base at V and 0 bases at J, with 6 bases in the middle. The CDR3 length is 14 residues. The CDR3 nucleotides read TGCGCCAGCAGCCAAGGACAGTACCAAGAGACCCAGTACTTC. It specifies CASSQGQYQETQYF.

The chain's CDR3 is CASSLGALWERRKNIQYF. For the CDR3, the DNA is TGTGCCAGCAGCTTAGGGGCTCTGTGGGAGCGCAGGAAAAACATTCAGTACTTC. V is TRBV11-2 and J is TRBJ2-4; a weak D match, TRBD2 (5 bases). The CDR3 runs to 18 residues. The germline CDR1 and CDR2 sequences are SGHAT and FQNNGV. V was pared by 1 base and J by 4 bases, with 20 bases between.